The sequence of this T cell receptor beta chain was determined in a study of T cell repertoires in cytomegalovirus infection. Study information: Matching HLA type, along with CMV infection, was indicated by public TCR beta signatures.

A single record per CDR3 protein comes from TCRdb applying MiXCR to the reads. In the table there are about 280,000 distinct CDR3 sequences, 22% of which are singletons. The sample holds many counts of this clonotype. Its antigen is undetermined. General study findings and limits: Using cumulative public TCR beta family frequency, the authors identified those who carried CMV together with the relevant HLA.

V was trimmed by 6 bases and J by 0 bases, leaving 15 bases between them. Per germline, CDR1 MDHEN and CDR2 SYDVKM. CDR3 size: 16 residues. The sample was cultured PBMCs, taken from culture after CMV antigen stimulation. This receptor was taken from a human donor in good health (CMV status not recorded). Some clones in this sample may be carry-over from other donors' samples. The rearrangement uses TRBV28 and TRBJ1-3, with D uncertain. The CDR3 region is CASSSIRASSGNTIYF. In nucleotides, the CDR3 is TGTGCCAGCAGCTCCATACGGGCAAGCTCTGGAAACACCATATATTTT.